The 19 T cell receptor beta chains below were found in one sample sequenced in a study of blood T cell repertoires in COVID-19 (dated by TCRdb to 2018 to 2020). Library creation used the immunoSEQ multiplex PCR assay. This is the immuneACCESS table as TCRdb keeps it, with only in-frame sequences that have V and J called. A part of the clones is gone; compared with another copy, unresolved V genes explain less than half, and the rest is unexplained. In all, the sample holds some 140,000 clones, and approximately 85% of those were seen once. Together, the top ten hold 0.55% to 0.75% of the sample. The sample was peripheral blood. These receptors were obtained from a man aged 55 to 70 with COVID-19, enrolled during active disease.

This rearrangement joins TRBV19 to TRBJ2-3; 8 bases map to TRBD1. In germline, CDR1 is LNHDA, CDR2 SQIVND (reference sequence). The CDR3 covers 15 residues. Trimming removed 6 bases from V and 0 bases from J; junction bases left unmatched: 5. CDR3 in DNA: TGTGCCAGTAGCAGGGGGCCTTTAAGCACAGATACGCAGTATTTT. Amino acids: CASSRGPLSTDTQYF.

V is TRBV19 and J is TRBJ1-2, with TRBD1 as a possible D gene (6 bases). The germline CDR1 and CDR2 sequences are LNHDA and SQIVND (reference sequence). The CDR3 spans 15 residues. V was shortened by 4 bases and J by 5 bases, with 17 bases between the two germline ends. The chain's CDR3 is CASSSPGQTQYGYTF. The CDR3 DNA reads TGTGCCAGTAGTAGCCCGGGACAAACACAATATGGCTACACCTTC.

The rearrangement joins TRBV4-2 to TRBJ2-5; D is unclear. With 0 bases removed from V and 10 bases from J, the gap between germline ends came to 12 bases. This CDR3 spans 13 amino acids. In germline, CDR1 is LGHNA, CDR2 YNFKEQ. The CDR3 is CASSQDLRGNQYF. Written as DNA, the CDR3 is TGTGCCAGCAGCCAAGACCTTCGAGGTAACCAGTACTTC.

This chain links TRBV9 with TRBJ1-6; D ambiguous. The CDR3 length is 16 residues. The ends were cut back, 4 bases at V and 0 bases at J, with 11 bases in the middle. Germline loops: CDR1 SGDLS, CDR2 YYNGEE. For the CDR3, the DNA is TGTGCCAGCAGCCCCCAGGTTAACTCCTATAATTCACCCCTCCACTTT. Translating gives CASSPQVNSYNSPLHF. The entire variable domain, with the rest obtained from reference TRBV9 and TRBJ1-6, is as follows: DSGVTQTPKHLITATGQRVTLRCSPRSGDLSVYWYQQSLDQGLQFLIQYYNGEERAKGNILERFSAQQFPDLHSELNLSSLELGDSALYFCASSPQVNSYNSPLHFGNGTRLTVT.

This clone was counted once. The J gene is TRBJ1-1, the V gene TRBV28, with 7 bases aligning to TRBD1. The CDR3 sequence is 15 residues long. Losses at the gene ends were 5 bases for V and 2 bases for J; bases not matched to a gene: 8. Germline CDR1 reads MDHEN; CDR2 reads SYDVKM. In nucleotides, the CDR3 is TGTGCCAGCAGTCCAGGGACAGCCGGCAACACTGAAGCTTTCTTT. This translates into CASSPGTAGNTEAFF.

This clone was recorded once. The gene calls are TRBV7-3 and TRBJ2-5; 13 bases match TRBD2. Germline CDR1 is SGHTA and CDR2 is FQGTGA. V lost 5 bases, J lost 7 bases, and 10 bases stayed unmatched. The CDR3 has 16 amino acids. The CDR3 nucleotides are TGTGCCAGCAGCCGAACCGGGACTAGCGGGAAGGGGACCCAGTACTTC. Its protein is CASSRTGTSGKGTQYF.

This clone was picked up one time. The rearrangement links TRBV2 to TRBJ1-6, with 8 positions matching TRBD1. After removal of 8 bases from V and 9 bases from J, the junction contained 12 bases not matched to a gene. The germline CDR1 and CDR2 sequences are SNHLY and FYNNEI. The CDR3 runs to 15 residues. CDR3 nucleotide sequence: TGTGCCAGCGGGTGGCAGGGGGCTAAGGGTTCACCCCTCCACTTT. Translation gives CASGWQGAKGSPLHF.

This chain connects TRBV6-5 to TRBJ1-1, with D uncertain. Germline-derived CDR1 and CDR2 are MNHEY and SVGAGI. Between the trimmed V and J ends, which lost 0 bases and 3 bases, there was a span of 14 bases. The CDR3 totals 16 residues. Written as DNA, the CDR3 is TGTGCCAGCAGTTACTCGGTGAGGCAACCCCACACTGAAGCTTTCTTT. Translating gives CASSYSVRQPHTEAFF.

This chain uses TRBV19 with TRBJ1-5; 7 bases match TRBD1. Germline-derived CDR1 and CDR2 are LNHDA and SQIVND (reference sequence). This CDR3 spans 17 amino acids. Trimming took 11 bases from V and 0 from J; bases not matched to a gene: 16. DNA of the CDR3: TGTGCCTCATTAAGCGCCGGGACAGCATATAGCAATCAGCCCCAGCATTTT. Its translation is CASLSAGTAYSNQPQHF.

V is TRBV29-1 and J is TRBJ1-1; perhaps TRBD1 as D (5 bases). CDR3 length: 13 residues. Per the germline V gene, CDR1 is SQVTM and CDR2 is ANQGSEA. V shed 3 bases and J shed 1 base, with 9 bases lying between them. This CDR3 reads CSVDQGANTEAFF. The CDR3 DNA is TGCAGCGTTGATCAGGGCGCGAACACTGAAGCTTTCTTT. Supplemented by reference TRBV29-1 and TRBJ1-1, the full variable domain reads SAVISQKPSRDICQRGTSLTIQCQVDSQVTMMFWYRQQPGQSLTLIATANQGSEATYESGFVIDKFPISRPNLTFSTLTVSNMSPEDSSIYLCSVDQGANTEAFFGQGTRLTVV.

The V and J genes are TRBV6-2 or TRBV6-3 and TRBJ1-2, with TRBD1 as a possible D gene (5 bases). CDR1 is MNHEY and CDR2 is SVGEGT in the germline V gene. The V end lost 6 bases, the J end lost 5 bases, and 19 bases lay between the germline ends. The CDR3 length is 15 residues. CDR3 protein: CASSRPWTIGYGYTF. The CDR3 DNA follows: TGTGCCAGCAGCCGTCCCTGGACAATTGGATATGGCTACACCTTC.

The chain carries TRBV28 and TRBJ1-2, with TRBD1 matching over 12 bases. The CDR3 is made up of 15 amino acids. Germline trimming cut 9 bases from V and 4 bases from J; bases unmatched to any gene: 9. Germline CDR1 MDHEN, CDR2 SYDVKM. The CDR3 region is CASQVGQGAVYGYTF. In DNA, the CDR3 is TGTGCCAGTCAAGTGGGACAGGGGGCTGTCTATGGCTACACCTTC.

In this sample, this clone turned up once. The chain couples TRBV6-6 to TRBJ1-5; D is possibly TRBD1 (6 bases). Germline CDR1 and CDR2: MNHNY and SVGAGI (reference sequence). The CDR3 runs 14 residues. V shed 6 bases and J shed 3 bases, with 12 bases lying between them. CDR3 region: CASSSTGPNQPQHF. The CDR3 DNA reads as TGTGCCAGCAGCTCGACAGGCCCCAATCAGCCCCAGCATTTT.

J is TRBJ2-1 and V is TRBV6-1; 10 bases fit TRBD2. V was pared by 3 bases and J by 9 bases, with 8 bases of the junction left unmatched. Per the germline V gene, CDR1 is MNHNS and CDR2 is SASEGT. CDR3 length: 15 residues. This chain's CDR3 is CASSDERGGKVEQFF. DNA of the CDR3: TGTGCCAGCAGTGACGAGCGGGGGGGCAAGGTTGAGCAGTTCTTC.

The J gene is TRBJ1-1, the V gene TRBV2, with 8 nucleotides matching TRBD1. The CDR3 extends over 16 amino acids. Germline-derived CDR1 and CDR2 are SNHLY and FYNNEI. V lost 4 bases, J lost 1 base, and 8 bases stayed unmatched. As DNA, the CDR3 is TGTGCCAGCAGTGGCGGGGCAGGGGGCTCGAACACTGAAGCTTTCTTT. Translation: CASSGGAGGSNTEAFF.

Details on this clone: This specimen includes other DNA sequences encoding the same CDR3. The genes are TRBV7-6 and TRBJ1-1; no clear D gene. V was clipped by 4 bases and J by 1 base, with 10 bases between them. The CDR3 extends over 14 amino acids. Germline V gene data show CDR1 as SGHVS and CDR2 as FNYEAQ. The CDR3 loop reads CASSSGLENTEAFF. In DNA, the CDR3 is TGTGCCAGCAGCTCCGGACTGGAGAACACTGAAGCTTTCTTT.

The chain recombines TRBV28 with TRBJ1-6; TRBD1 matches at 7 bases. J lost 14 bases, V lost 6 bases, and 7 bases had no gene match. The length of the CDR3 is 12 residues. The germline CDR1 and CDR2 sequences are MDHEN and SYDVKM. Here the CDR3 reads CASSSTGAALHF. In DNA form, the CDR3 reads TGTGCCAGCAGCTCTACAGGGGCGGCCCTCCACTTT.

In its sample, this clone was seen once. The genes are TRBV28 and TRBJ1-5; no firm D call. This CDR3 contains 14 residues. Looked up from germline, CDR1 is MDHEN and CDR2 is SYDVKM. The germline V and J ends were trimmed by 5 bases and 2 bases, with 10 bases remaining between them. The CDR3 sequence: CASSPGGGNQPQHF. CDR3 sequence (DNA): TGTGCCAGCAGTCCGGGAGGAGGCAATCAGCCCCAGCATTTT.

The rearrangement uses TRBV28 and TRBJ1-4, with no clear D. The V end was cut by 6 bases, the J end by 5 bases, with 7 bases between. Germline-derived CDR1 and CDR2 are MDHEN and SYDVKM. The CDR3 sequence is 12 residues long. CDR3 bases: TGTGCCAGCAGGTCGGGGAATGAAAAACTGTTTTTT. Residues: CASRSGNEKLFF.